This passage covers 9 T cell receptor beta chains from one sample sequenced in a study of a mutant IDH1 vaccine in newly diagnosed glioma. Data came from immunoSEQ multiplex PCR; TCRdb stores just in-frame clones and leaves some out. The sample has under 45,000 clones, 70% to 85% seen once. The time point denotes: week 47, end of study. The content of each vaccine dose was 300 ug of mutant IDH1 20-mer peptide, and topical imiquimod accompanied it. Their antigens remain unidentified. Here the sequenced sample was PBMCs, taken from a glioma patient whose treatment included an IDH1 peptide vaccine. The receptor source for this set is a man aged 18-30 years with glioma. Some clones in this sample may be carry-over from other donors' samples.

The chain employs TRBV5-6 and TRBJ2-3; TRBD2 matches 14 bases. Germline V CDR1 and CDR2: SGHDT, YYEEEE. The ends lost 4 bases at V and 4 bases at J; junction bases unmatched: 5. The CDR3 is made up of 16 amino acids. The CDR3 nucleotides read TGTGCCAGCAGCGTGACTAGCGGGGGGGCGGCAGATACGCAGTATTTT. This sequence encodes CASSVTSGGAADTQYF.

The chain couples TRBV5-1 to TRBJ2-2; 8 bases fit TRBD1. Germline loops: CDR1 SGHRS, CDR2 YFSETQ. J gave up 3 bases and V 0 bases, and 4 bases lay outside the gene matches. The CDR3 runs 16 residues. CDR3 coding DNA: TGCGCCAGCAGCTTGGAGGGACAGGCCTACACCGGGGAGCTGTTTTTT. Protein sequence: CASSLEGQAYTGELFF.

The chain is built from TRBV6-7 and TRBJ2-5; D is perhaps TRBD1 (5 bases). TRBV6-7 belongs to the ORF category, with a function that is uncertain. This CDR3 comprises 17 residues. Between the trimmed V and J ends, which lost 5 bases and 3 bases, there was a span of 22 bases. The CDR3 reads CASSHLHRWQGEETQYF. CDR3 in DNA: TGTGCCAGCAGTCACCTCCACAGGTGGCAAGGGGAAGAGACCCAGTACTTC.

The gene calls are TRBV4-2 and TRBJ1-3; unclear D gene. Germline values: CDR1 LGHNA, CDR2 YNFKEQ. CDR3 length equals 16 residues. V was shortened by 1 base and J by 0 bases, with 10 bases between the two germline ends. The CDR3, as DNA: TGTGCCAGCAGCCAAGTCGACGTGAGCTCTGGAAACACCATATATTTT. Protein: CASSQVDVSSGNTIYF.

This rearrangement joins TRBV7-9 to TRBJ1-2; TRBD1 is a possible D gene (5 bases). The germline V gene encodes CDR1 SEHNR and CDR2 FQNEAQ (reference sequence). CDR3 length: 17 residues. V was shortened by 0 bases and J by 5 bases, with 19 bases between the two germline ends. For the CDR3, the DNA is TGTGCCAGCAGCTTAGCACTTGGAGGGGAGGTACCGTATGGCTACACCTTC. Residues: CASSLALGGEVPYGYTF. The full variable domain, its missing parts supplied by reference TRBV7-9 and TRBJ1-2, is DTGVSQNPRHKITKRGQNVTFRCDPISEHNRLYWYRQTLGQGPEFLTYFQNEAQLEKSRLLSDRFSAERPKGSFSTLEIQRTEQGDSAMYLCASSLALGGEVPYGYTFGSGTRLTVV.

The chain has TRBV7-2 and TRBJ1-1, with 9 positions matching TRBD1. Trimming took 5 bases from V and 5 from J; bases not matched to a gene: 6. There are 14 residues in the CDR3. Per germline, CDR1 SGHTA and CDR2 FQGNSA. The CDR3 here is CASSPGQGRTEAFF. The CDR3 DNA reads TGTGCCAGCAGCCCGGGACAGGGACGAACTGAAGCTTTCTTT.

Only one count was recorded for this clone. The chain employs TRBV5-6 and TRBJ1-4; D is unresolved. Germline CDR1 reads SGHDT; CDR2 reads YYEEEE. The CDR3 has 18 amino acids. Trimming took 4 bases from V and 4 from J, leaving 23 bases between them. CDR3 DNA sequence: TGTGCCAGCAGCGAGACACCGATTCGGTTATTTAATAATGAAAAACTGTTTTTT. It translates to CASSETPIRLFNNEKLFF.

The chain is built from TRBV6-5 and TRBJ2-3, with unresolved D. The germline V gene has CDR1 MNHEY and CDR2 SVGAGI. The germline V and J ends were trimmed by 0 bases and 6 bases, with 4 bases remaining between them. This CDR3 spans 12 amino acids. Written as DNA, the CDR3 is TGTGCCAGCAGTTACTCGATGGATACGCAGTATTTT. Its protein is CASSYSMDTQYF.

V is TRBV19 and J is TRBJ2-7; D possibly corresponds to TRBD2 (6 bases). V was cut by 1 base and J by 3 bases, with 13 bases left in between. The CDR3 contains 15 residues. Germline V gives CDR1 LNHDA, CDR2 SQIVND (reference sequence). CDR3 in DNA: TGTGCCAGTAGTATAGGTTCCGGGGGACTCTACGAGCAGTACTTC. This sequence encodes CASSIGSGGLYEQYF.